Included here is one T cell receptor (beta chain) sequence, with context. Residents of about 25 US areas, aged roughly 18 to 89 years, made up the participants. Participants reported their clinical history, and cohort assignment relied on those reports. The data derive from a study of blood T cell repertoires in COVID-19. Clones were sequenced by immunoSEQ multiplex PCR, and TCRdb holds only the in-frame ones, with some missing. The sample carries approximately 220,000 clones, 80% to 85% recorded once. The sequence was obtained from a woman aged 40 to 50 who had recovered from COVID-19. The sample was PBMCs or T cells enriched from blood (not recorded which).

The CDR3, as DNA: TGCGCCAGCAGCTCACTAGCGGGAGGGTCCTACGAGCAGTACTTC. This translates into CASSSLAGGSYEQYF. The chain couples TRBV5-1 to TRBJ2-7; 13 bases fit TRBD2. The CDR3 has 15 residues. The ends lost 3 bases at V and 1 base at J; junction bases unmatched: 1. Germline V lookup: CDR1 SGHRS, CDR2 YFSETQ.